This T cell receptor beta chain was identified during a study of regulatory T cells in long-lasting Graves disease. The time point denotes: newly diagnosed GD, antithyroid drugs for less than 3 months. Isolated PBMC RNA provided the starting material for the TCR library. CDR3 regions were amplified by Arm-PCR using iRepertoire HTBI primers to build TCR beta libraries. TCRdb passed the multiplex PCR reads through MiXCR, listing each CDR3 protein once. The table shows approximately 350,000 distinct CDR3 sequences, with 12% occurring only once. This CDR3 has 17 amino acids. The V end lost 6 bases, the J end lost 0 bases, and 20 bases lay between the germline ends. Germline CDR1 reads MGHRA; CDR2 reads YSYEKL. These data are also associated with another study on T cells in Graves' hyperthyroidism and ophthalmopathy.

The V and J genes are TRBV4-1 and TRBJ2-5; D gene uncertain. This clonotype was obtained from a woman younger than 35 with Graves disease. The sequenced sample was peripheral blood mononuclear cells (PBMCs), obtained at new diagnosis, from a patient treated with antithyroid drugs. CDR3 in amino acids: CASRPGHSAPDQETQYF. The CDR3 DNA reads TGCGCCAGCAGACCGGGCCACTCTGCGCCCGACCAAGAGACCCAGTACTTC.